These T cell receptor beta chains were read from a single sample in a study of T-cell reconstitution after alpha-beta-depleted transplantation in children. TCRdb analysed the PCR reads with MiXCR anew, one entry per CDR3 protein. The sample has hundreds of thousands of distinct CDR3 sequences; about 12% are singletons. The material sequenced was PBMCs, taken before TCRalphabeta/CD19-depleted stem cell transplant. The origin of the receptors is a girl aged 2 to 9 with congenital amegakaryocytic thrombocytopenia, due to receive a stem cell transplant. The CDR3 runs from the conserved cysteine through the conserved F or W.

J,V,CDR3
TRBJ2-7,TRBV27,CASSSWTGTYEQYF
TRBJ2-7,TRBV28,CASSLWTGLAAPEQYF
TRBJ1-5,TRBV12-3/TRBV12-4,CASSPGTPGGNQPQHF
TRBJ2-7,TRBV27,CASMLRTSGNYEQYF
TRBJ2-7,TRBV5-1,CASRTVPSYEQYF
TRBJ2-3,TRBV9,CASSVVERRTDTQYF
TRBJ2-2,TRBV7-7,CASSLYVAVNTGELFF
TRBJ2-7,TRBV20-1,CSALKGREIQYF
TRBJ2-1,TRBV4-1,CASSQALLAGEYYNEQFF
TRBJ1-1,TRBV5-5,CASEQDTEAFF
TRBJ2-1,TRBV7-3,CASSLMGAGSNNEQFF
TRBJ1-5,TRBV19,CASSPRTGGLSNQPQHF
TRBJ2-7,TRBV9,CASSVGSAQMEQYF
TRBJ2-7,TRBV19,CASSSTPGLARSKPYEQYF
TRBJ2-3,TRBV7-3,CASSLLGSGSTDTQYF
TRBJ2-1,TRBV7-9,CASLQEGAYNEQFF
TRBJ2-4,TRBV27,CASSIQGHIQYF